The 19 T cell receptor beta chains presented below share a single source sample, sequenced in a study of blood T cell repertoires in COVID-19. TCRdb's copy holds only in-frame clones and misses some; the assay was immunoSEQ multiplex PCR. The sample records over 600,000 clones, about 90% being singletons. Sequenced material: peripheral blood. All receptors derive from a woman between 18 and 30 years old with acute or convalescent COVID-19.

V is TRBV3-1 (or the pseudogene TRBV3-2) and J is TRBJ2-1, with D unclear. The CDR3 length is 12 residues. V shed 1 base and J shed 8 bases, with 6 bases lying between them. Germline assignment: CDR1 LGHDT and CDR2 YNNKEL (reference sequence). CDR3 loop: CASSQGLDEQFF. The CDR3 DNA reads TGTGCCAGCAGCCAAGGGTTAGATGAGCAGTTCTTC.

V gene TRBV6-5 combines with J gene TRBJ1-2, with unresolved D. In germline, CDR1 is MNHEY, CDR2 SVGAGI. The CDR3 loop spans 13 amino acids. V was pared by 0 bases and J by 9 bases, with 11 bases between. Here the CDR3 reads CASSYSGSHSYTF. The CDR3 nucleotides read TGTGCCAGCAGTTACTCAGGGAGTCACAGCTACACCTTC.

The chain is built from TRBV12-3 or TRBV12-4 and TRBJ1-5; D uncertain. V lost 6 bases and J lost 4, with 10 bases in between. The CDR3 is 13 amino acids. CDR3 nucleotides: TGTGCCAGCAGGAGTCAGGTAAATCAGCCCCAGCATTTT. Amino acid sequence: CASRSQVNQPQHF.

The chain combines TRBV7-2 with TRBJ2-3; TRBD1 agrees at 8 bases. This CDR3 spans 15 amino acids. The germline V gene has CDR1 SGHTA and CDR2 FQGNSA. J lost 3 bases, V lost 5 bases, and 7 bases had no gene match. The CDR3 spells CASSPDRARTDTQYF. The CDR3, as DNA: TGTGCCAGCAGCCCGGACAGGGCCAGGACAGATACGCAGTATTTT. Complete variable domain (other parts from reference TRBV7-2 and TRBJ2-3): GAGVSQSPSNKVTEKGKDVELRCDPISGHTALYWYRQSLGQGLEFLIYFQGNSAPDKSGLPSDRFSAERTGGSVSTLTIQRTQQEDSAVYLCASSPDRARTDTQYFGPGTRLTVL.

This chain connects TRBV30 to TRBJ1-4; 8 bases map to TRBD1. Per the germline V gene, CDR1 is GTSNPN and CDR2 is SVGIG (reference sequence). Losses at the gene ends were 2 bases for V and 6 bases for J; bases not matched to a gene: 5. This CDR3 is 14 amino acids long. This CDR3 reads CAWSLTGEYEKLFF. CDR3 nucleotide sequence: TGTGCCTGGAGTTTGACAGGGGAATATGAAAAACTGTTTTTT.

This clone was observed a single time. The V gene is TRBV23-1, the J gene TRBJ1-5; no firm D call. TRBV23-1 counts as an open reading frame of uncertain function. This CDR3 comprises 15 residues. V was trimmed by 4 bases and J by 0 bases, leaving 10 bases between them. DNA of the CDR3: TGCGCCAGCAGTCGCCCCGGTACTAGCAATCAGCCCCAGCATTTT. Its protein product is CASSRPGTSNQPQHF.

This rearrangement joins TRBV3-1 (or the pseudogene TRBV3-2) to TRBJ1-6; 7 bases are a match to TRBD1. The J segment lost 7 bases and the V segment lost 4 bases, leaving 4 bases of the junction unmatched. CDR3 length: 14 residues. Germline assignment: CDR1 LGHDT and CDR2 YNNKEL (reference sequence). CDR3 sequence: CASSLGQTNSPLHF. Here the CDR3 DNA reads TGTGCCAGCAGCCTGGGACAGACCAATTCACCCCTCCACTTT.

This rearrangement joins TRBV3-1 (or the pseudogene TRBV3-2) to TRBJ2-4, with TRBD2 matching 12 bases. The CDR3 is 15 residues long. Trimming took 2 bases from V and 5 from J; bases not matched to a gene: 1. CDR1 LGHDT and CDR2 YNNKEL come from the germline V gene (reference sequence). The CDR3 nucleotides read TGTGCCAGCAGCCAAAGGACTAGCGGGGAAAACATTCAGTACTTC. This translates into CASSQRTSGENIQYF.

This chain joins TRBV7-6 and TRBJ2-1; 8 bases map to TRBD2. The CDR3 has 15 residues. V shed 5 bases, J shed 0 bases, and the junction held 3 bases outside the gene matches. Germline values: CDR1 SGHVS, CDR2 FNYEAQ. CDR3 DNA sequence: TGTGCCAGCAGCCAACGGGGGGGCTCCTACAATGAGCAGTTCTTC. Translated: CASSQRGGSYNEQFF.

The chain combines TRBV7-4 with TRBJ1-6; 7 nucleotides agree with TRBD1. The ends lost 4 bases at V and 0 bases at J; junction bases unmatched: 9. The CDR3 is made up of 18 amino acids. Germline V gives CDR1 SGHVT, CDR2 SQSDAQ. The CDR3 region has the DNA TGTGCCAGCAGCTCTTGGACCTCAGGGGGCTCCTATAATTCACCCCTCCACTTT. It is translated as CASSSWTSGGSYNSPLHF.

This chain connects TRBV4-1 to TRBJ2-4; D is perhaps TRBD2 (6 bases). The CDR3 extends over 18 amino acids. Germline CDR1 reads MGHRA; CDR2 reads YSYEKL. Trimming pared 2 bases from V and 1 base from J, leaving 18 bases between. Here the CDR3 DNA reads TGCGCCAGCAGCCAAAAAGAGAGGCGGGGTTGGGCCAAAAACATTCAGTACTTC. This gives the protein CASSQKERRGWAKNIQYF.

The rearrangement joins TRBV9 to TRBJ1-3; D uncertain. CDR3 length equals 12 residues. Germline loops: CDR1 SGDLS, CDR2 YYNGEE. The V end was cut by 4 bases, the J end by 7 bases, with 9 bases between. CDR3 nucleotides: TGTGCCAGCAGCCCCTCGGGGAACACCATATATTTT. As protein: CASSPSGNTIYF.

The chain employs TRBV5-6 and TRBJ1-3, with a tentative D call TRBD1 (5 bases). Germline V gene sequence: CDR1 SGHDT, CDR2 YYEEEE. The CDR3 extends over 16 amino acids. V was clipped by 0 bases and J by 2 bases, with 12 bases between them. The CDR3, as DNA: TGTGCCAGCAGCTTGGCCACGGCAGGGCCTGGAAACACCATATATTTT. Translation gives CASSLATAGPGNTIYF.

In its sample, this clone was seen once. The CDR3 loop reads CASSLVGGNTEAFF. The CDR3, as DNA: TGTGCCAGCAGCTTAGTGGGGGGGAACACTGAAGCTTTCTTT. The rearrangement uses TRBV7-9 and TRBJ1-1, with D tentatively TRBD1 (5 bases). V was clipped by 1 base and J by 1 base, with 7 bases between them. This CDR3 has 14 amino acids. The germline V gene encodes CDR1 SEHNR and CDR2 FQNEAQ (reference sequence).

The chain combines TRBV6-5 with TRBJ1-3; 7 positions agree with TRBD1. The CDR3 spans 16 residues. In germline, CDR1 is MNHEY, CDR2 SVGAGI. After removal of 4 bases from V and 0 bases from J, the junction contained 6 bases not matched to a gene. CDR3 in amino acids: CASSSSPGGSGNTIYF. The CDR3, as DNA: TGTGCCAGCAGTTCTTCCCCAGGGGGCTCTGGAAACACCATATATTTT.

The chain is built from TRBV3-1 (or the pseudogene TRBV3-2) and TRBJ2-7; no clear D gene. Trimming took 2 bases from V and 7 from J, leaving 15 bases between them. Germline V gives CDR1 LGHDT, CDR2 YNNKEL (reference sequence). The length of the CDR3 is 14 residues. CDR3 DNA sequence: TGTGCCAGCAGCCAACTGAGCGAAGGTGGGGAGCAGTACTTC. Translation gives CASSQLSEGGEQYF.

This chain joins TRBV9 and TRBJ2-1, with D possibly being TRBD2 (6 bases). This CDR3 has 15 residues. Germline loops: CDR1 SGDLS, CDR2 YYNGEE. V lost 3 bases, J lost 0 bases, and 10 bases lay in between. CDR3 DNA: TGTGCCAGCAGCGAGGAGGGACCCTCCTACAATGAGCAGTTCTTC. Amino acid sequence: CASSEEGPSYNEQFF.

The rearrangement links TRBV4-1 to TRBJ1-1; 8 nucleotides line up with TRBD1. Germline CDR1 is MGHRA and CDR2 is YSYEKL. The V and J ends lost 4 bases and 0 bases, in that order; junction bases with no gene match: 4. This CDR3 has 15 amino acids. For the CDR3, the DNA is TGCGCCAGCAGCCCCCAGGGACAGGTGAACACTGAAGCTTTCTTT. Translation gives CASSPQGQVNTEAFF.

The rearrangement links TRBV11-1 to TRBJ1-6; D is possibly TRBD1 (5 bases). This CDR3 comprises 13 residues. Trimming shortened V by 3 bases and J by 8 bases, and 8 bases separated the two germline ends. Germline V lookup: CDR1 SGHAT, CDR2 FQDESV (reference sequence). The DNA of the CDR3 is TGTGCCAGCAGCTTCGGGGGGTATTCACCCCTCCACTTT. Translating gives CASSFGGYSPLHF.